The entry that follows covers one T cell receptor beta chain sequence. Its antigen is undetermined. Primers included in the PCR were 60 Vbeta and 13 Jbeta primers. Method: immunoSEQ multiplex PCR; TCRdb's copy keeps in-frame clones and lacks some. The sample carries some 90,000 clones, 78% recorded once. The V and J ends lost 10 bases and 2 bases respectively, with 15 bases between them. Germline V lookup: CDR1 MNHEY, CDR2 SVGAGI. The CDR3 is 14 residues long. These data come from a study of cytomegalovirus exposure and HLA in healthy donors. Study at large: Prior work identified around 100 million unique TCR beta sequences in about 179 million T cells. Whole-study results and caveats: Immune exposure was documented only through CMV serostatus. Fewer N-insertions (relative to the roughly 610-donor mean) were reportedly seen in an Asian-associated ancestry cluster in a later analysis.

Material for sequencing was PBMCs. This chain joins TRBV6-5 and TRBJ2-1; weak D call: TRBD1 (5 bases). The TCR was taken from a woman aged 40-49 years in good health and CMV-seronegative. CDR3 in DNA: TGTGCCACTTCCCTCAGGGTTGCCTACAATGAGCAGTTCTTC. It codes for CATSLRVAYNEQFF.